These 12 T cell receptor beta chains originate from one sample sequenced in a study of T cell responses to AZD1222 COVID-19 vaccine. Assay: immunoSEQ multiplex PCR; the TCRdb copy retains only in-frame clones and omits some. Altogether about 160,000 clones are present, over 75% being singletons, with the ten largest covering 6% to 8%. Source: peripheral blood, taken on day 0 of AZD1222 vaccination. These receptors all stem from an adult in good health.

The V and J genes are TRBV5-4 and TRBJ2-5, with TRBD2 matching 9 bases. J was trimmed by 4 bases and V by 0 bases; bases with no gene match: 4. CDR3 size: 15 residues. Germline lookup yields CDR1 SGHNT and CDR2 YYREEE (reference sequence). The CDR3 region has the DNA TGTGCCAGCAGCTTGGCCGAGCGGGGGGCAGAGACCCAGTACTTC. This codes for CASSLAERGAETQYF. The full variable domain, with the rest looked up from reference TRBV5-4 and TRBJ2-5, is ETGVTQSPTHLIKTRGQQVTLRCSSQSGHNTVSWYQQALGQGPQFIFQYYREEENGRGNFPPRFSGLQFPNYSSELNVNALELDDSALYLCASSLAERGAETQYFGPGTRLLVL.

This sequence joins TRBV7-9 and TRBJ2-5; TRBD1 matches at 11 bases. This CDR3 is built from 17 residues. CDR1 SEHNR and CDR2 FQNEAQ come from the germline V gene (reference sequence). J was trimmed by 3 bases and V by 6 bases; bases with no gene match: 12. The DNA for the CDR3 is TGTGCCAGCAGGTCCACTGAGGACAGGGGGCTGAAAGAGACCCAGTACTTC. Its protein product is CASRSTEDRGLKETQYF.

This clone was detected only once. V is TRBV6-5 and J is TRBJ2-2; 8 positions match TRBD2. The CDR3 has 16 residues. The V and J ends lost 1 base and 5 bases, in that order; junction bases with no gene match: 6. CDR1 and CDR2 from the germline V gene are MNHEY and SVGAGI. The CDR3: CASSYFGGAQTGELFF. CDR3 in DNA: TGTGCCAGCAGTTACTTCGGGGGGGCTCAGACCGGGGAGCTGTTTTTT.

There are a few counts of this clone. The gene calls are TRBV6-5 and TRBJ1-5; 7 positions match TRBD1. Germline V CDR1 and CDR2: MNHEY, SVGAGI. CDR3 length equals 15 residues. V lost 6 bases and J lost 4; bases outside the gene matches: 9. DNA for the CDR3: TGTGCCAGCAGGAGAAGACAGGGTCCGAATCAGCCCCAGCATTTT. Protein sequence: CASRRRQGPNQPQHF.

V is TRBV6-5 and J is TRBJ2-3; weak D call: TRBD2 (6 bases). V was trimmed by 7 bases and J by 2 bases, leaving 10 bases between them. The CDR3 extends over 13 amino acids. The V gene's germline CDR1 is MNHEY and CDR2 SVGAGI. Written as DNA, the CDR3 is TGTGCCAGCACCGGGACTGCCACAGATACGCAGTATTTT. Translated, it gives CASTGTATDTQYF.

The gene calls are TRBV2 and TRBJ2-1, with no clear D. Germline CDR1 is SNHLY and CDR2 is FYNNEI. The CDR3 contains 15 residues. Trimming took off 5 bases at V and 0 bases at J, with 11 bases between the two ends. The CDR3 protein is CASSPVRYSYNEQFF. The DNA for the CDR3 is TGTGCCAGCAGTCCAGTTCGTTACTCCTACAATGAGCAGTTCTTC.

The chain carries TRBV7-2 and TRBJ2-6; TRBD1 or TRBD2 may be the D gene (6 bases each). The CDR3 is 17 amino acids. V was shortened by 1 base and J by 0 bases, with 10 bases between the two germline ends. Germline lookup yields CDR1 SGHTA and CDR2 FQGNSA. DNA for the CDR3: TGTGCCAGCAGCTTAGGGGGGGCTTACTCTGGGGCCAACGTCCTGACTTTC. Its protein is CASSLGGAYSGANVLTF.

This chain links TRBV24-1 with TRBJ2-7, with D perhaps matching TRBD2 (5 bases). The CDR3 consists of 13 residues. The germline V gene has CDR1 KGHDR and CDR2 SFDVKD. The V gene lost 4 bases and the J gene lost 4 bases, with 10 bases spanning the gap. The CDR3 DNA sequence: TGTGCCACCAGTGACCCCGGGATGTACGAGCAGTACTTC. The encoded protein is CATSDPGMYEQYF.

The chain is built from TRBV6-5 and TRBJ1-1, with D perhaps matching TRBD1 (5 bases). The V and J ends lost 4 bases and 1 base respectively, with 7 bases between them. The CDR3 spans 13 residues. Germline V CDR1 and CDR2: MNHEY, SVGAGI. DNA of the CDR3: TGTGCCAGCAGTTTTCAGGGGAACACTGAAGCTTTCTTT. Residues: CASSFQGNTEAFF.

Concerning this clone itself: The sample contains more than one DNA sequence encoding this CDR3. The gene calls are TRBV6-5 and TRBJ1-5, with 10 bases identical to TRBD1. CDR1 is MNHEY, CDR2 SVGAGI, per germline. V trimming: 6 bases; J trimming: 4 bases; junction bases outside the gene matches: 3. This CDR3 region has 14 residues. The CDR3 DNA follows: TGTGCCAGCAGCTGGGGACAGGGGAATCAGCCCCAGCATTTT. Translating gives CASSWGQGNQPQHF.

The chain's CDR3 is CSVEDPQGWIYGYTF. CDR3 DNA sequence: TGCAGCGTTGAAGATCCCCAGGGATGGATCTATGGCTACACCTTC. The chain is built from TRBV29-1 and TRBJ1-2; possibly TRBD1 for D (5 bases). The CDR3 is 15 residues long. Germline V CDR1 and CDR2: SQVTM, ANQGSEA. V lost 0 bases, J lost 4 bases, and 15 bases lay in between.

This clone was seen only a few times. The chain joins TRBV18 to TRBJ1-2; no firm D call. Trimming pared 0 bases from V and 2 bases from J, leaving 16 bases between. CDR1 and CDR2 (germline): KGHSH, LQKENI. The CDR3 spans 17 residues. CDR3 sequence: CASSPPIFQAPNYGYTF. CDR3 in DNA: TGTGCCAGCTCACCACCGATTTTTCAGGCCCCAAACTATGGCTACACCTTC. Drawing the rest from reference TRBV18 and TRBJ1-2, the complete variable domain is NAGVMQNPRHLVRRRGQEARLRCSPMKGHSHVYWYRQLPEEGLKFMVYLQKENIIDESGMPKERFSAEFPKEGPSILRIQQVVRGDSAAYFCASSPPIFQAPNYGYTFGSGTRLTVV.